This is a list of T cell receptor beta chains from one sample in a study of CD8+ T cells in alopecia areata. Assay used: immunoSEQ multiplex PCR; TCRdb lists only in-frame clones, some missing. The sample includes around 100,000 clones, around 53% of them seen just once. The sample consisted of CD8+ T cells sorted from blood, taken at week 24, from a patient treated with tofacitinib. The origin of the receptors is a human donor with alopecia areata. Both conserved end residues are part of each CDR3. The D gene is left open where the match is weak. A row's size may be missing; if present it is once, few, many or a size class.

D gene,J gene,V gene,clone size,CDR3 protein,CDR3 DNA
NA,TRBJ2-7,TRBV19,NA,CASSSLESYEQYF,TGTGCCAGTAGTTCTCTTGAATCCTACGAGCAGTACTTC
TRBD1,TRBJ2-7,TRBV5-6,NA,CASSHGQVDYEQYF,TGTGCCAGCAGCCACGGACAGGTCGACTACGAGCAGTACTTC
NA,TRBJ2-5,TRBV20-1,once,CSAGMGETQYF,TGCAGTGCCGGGATGGGGGAGACCCAGTACTTC
NA,TRBJ1-1,TRBV13,few,CASSLGGVPTEAFF,TGTGCCAGCAGCTTAGGAGGGGTCCCAACTGAAGCTTTCTTT
NA,TRBJ2-3,TRBV5-6,few,CASSSQPRGFTDTQYF,TGTGCCAGCAGCTCCCAACCCCGGGGGTTCACAGATACGCAGTATTTT
TRBD1,TRBJ1-4,TRBV29-1,few,CSEVPGQSRDEKLFF,TGCAGCGAGGTCCCGGGACAGTCCCGGGATGAAAAACTGTTTTTT
NA,TRBJ1-1,TRBV10-3,NA,CAISEPGTEVEAFF,TGTGCCATCAGTGAACCCGGGACCGAGGTTGAAGCTTTCTTT
NA,TRBJ1-1,TRBV7-9,few,CASSLGGATEAFF,TGTGCCAGCAGCTTGGGGGGCGCAACTGAAGCTTTCTTT
NA,TRBJ2-5,TRBV7-2,NA,CASSLEWDPSETQYF,TGTGCCAGCAGCTTAGAGTGGGACCCTTCGGAGACCCAGTACTTC
TRBD1,TRBJ2-5,TRBV27,NA,CASSPTGAGGAYPQETQYF,TGTGCCAGCAGTCCTACAGGGGCAGGGGGCGCCTACCCGCAAGAGACCCAGTACTTC
NA,TRBJ2-2,TRBV27,NA,CASSLSVGGMDTGELFF,TGTGCCAGCAGTTTATCAGTCGGGGGAATGGACACCGGGGAGCTGTTTTTT
NA,TRBJ1-6,TRBV5-6,few,CASSLGTNSPLHF,TGTGCCAGCAGCTTGGGGACTAATTCACCCCTCCACTTT
NA,TRBJ1-5,TRBV29-1,NA,CSLVGNQPQHF,TGCAGCCTCGTTGGCAATCAGCCCCAGCATTTT
NA,TRBJ1-1,TRBV2,once,CASTPQGGGAIEAFF,TGTGCCAGCACCCCGCAAGGAGGCGGGGCCATTGAAGCTTTCTTT
TRBD1,TRBJ1-1,TRBV18,NA,CASSPRDSPGDTEAFF,TGTGCCAGCTCACCAAGGGACAGCCCGGGGGACACTGAAGCTTTCTTT
TRBD1,TRBJ1-1,TRBV5-6,NA,CASSFGTGNTEAFF,TGTGCCAGCAGCTTTGGGACAGGGAACACTGAAGCTTTCTTT
NA,TRBJ1-1,TRBV29-1,NA,CSVEQATNTEAFF,TGCAGCGTTGAACAGGCGACTAACACTGAAGCTTTCTTT
NA,TRBJ1-4,TRBV4-3,NA,CASSQGEKLFF,TGCGCCAGCAGCCAAGGAGAAAAACTGTTTTTT
TRBD1,TRBJ1-1,TRBV30,NA,CAWSYEGASEAFF,TGTGCCTGGAGTTATGAGGGGGCATCTGAAGCTTTCTTT
NA,TRBJ2-1,TRBV7-9,NA,CASSLVEQFF,TGTGCCAGCAGCTTAGTTGAGCAGTTCTTC
NA,TRBJ2-7,TRBV5-1,NA,CASSLLGEQYF,TGCGCCAGCAGCTTACTGGGCGAGCAGTACTTC
NA,TRBJ2-7,TRBV7-9,few,CASSLGASYEQYF,TGTGCCAGCAGCTTAGGGGCCAGCTACGAGCAGTACTTC
TRBD1,TRBJ2-7,TRBV6-5,NA,CASQGVTHPYEQYF,TGTGCCAGCCAGGGGGTGACTCATCCCTACGAGCAGTACTTC
NA,TRBJ1-3,TRBV30,NA,CAWSVRPGYGGNTIYF,TGTGCCTGGAGTGTACGGCCAGGGTACGGTGGAAACACCATATATTTT
TRBD1,TRBJ2-1,TRBV4-1,NA,CASSQNRGFEQFF,TGCGCCAGCAGCCAAAACAGGGGGTTTGAGCAGTTCTTC
NA,TRBJ2-2,TRBV6-4,NA,CASSDEGGNTGELFF,TGTGCCAGCAGTGACGAGGGGGGGAACACCGGGGAGCTGTTTTTT
TRBD1,TRBJ2-4,TRBV19,NA,CASSNPRDRDIQYF,TGTGCCAGTAGTAACCCTCGGGACAGGGACATTCAGTACTTC
NA,TRBJ1-4,TRBV2,few,CASSESARSEKLFF,TGTGCCAGCAGTGAAAGCGCCCGGAGTGAAAAACTGTTTTTT
NA,TRBJ2-1,TRBV19,NA,CASSIPGGYNEQFF,TGTGCCAGTAGTATACCAGGAGGCTACAATGAGCAGTTCTTC
NA,TRBJ2-7,TRBV7-9,NA,CASSPGAEQYF,TGTGCCAGCAGCCCGGGGGCCGAGCAGTACTTC
TRBD1,TRBJ1-6,TRBV9,NA,CASSATGLNSPLHF,TGTGCCAGCAGCGCGACAGGGCTGAATTCACCCCTCCACTTT
NA,TRBJ2-3,TRBV7-6,NA,CASSLSPTDTQYF,TGTGCCAGCAGCTTATCCCCCACAGATACGCAGTATTTT
NA,TRBJ2-7,TRBV29-1,NA,CSVEAWRSDAYEQYF,TGCAGCGTTGAGGCGTGGAGGTCGGACGCCTACGAGCAGTACTTC
NA,TRBJ1-1,TRBV5-1,NA,CASSLDRGDPEAFF,TGCGCCAGCAGCCTGGACCGGGGTGATCCTGAAGCTTTCTTT
NA,TRBJ1-3,TRBV15,NA,CATSRDRGPGNTIYF,TGTGCCACCAGCAGAGATAGGGGACCTGGAAACACCATATATTTT
NA,TRBJ1-5,TRBV2,few,CASSEAPRGNQPQHF,TGTGCCAGCAGTGAAGCCCCGAGGGGTAATCAGCCCCAGCATTTT
NA,TRBJ2-3,TRBV5-1,NA,CASTPEGLTVADTQYF,TGCGCCAGCACCCCAGAAGGGCTCACGGTAGCGGATACGCAGTATTTT
NA,TRBJ1-1,TRBV6-5,NA,CASSYYRWTQNTEAFF,TGTGCCAGCAGTTACTACCGATGGACCCAGAACACTGAAGCTTTCTTT
NA,TRBJ1-6,TRBV4-1,few,CASSLHRVSPLHF,TGCGCCAGCAGCCTACACAGGGTTTCACCCCTCCACTTT
NA,TRBJ1-1,TRBV4-2,NA,CASSQSNRAATEAFF,TGTGCCAGCAGCCAGAGTAACAGGGCTGCCACTGAAGCTTTCTTT
TRBD1,TRBJ2-1,TRBV7-9,NA,CASNQDRADEQFF,TGTGCCAGCAACCAAGACAGGGCCGATGAGCAGTTCTTC
NA,TRBJ2-7,TRBV30,NA,CACGEDIYEQYF,TGTGCCTGCGGGGAGGACATCTACGAGCAGTACTTC
TRBD1,TRBJ1-6,TRBV18,NA,CASSLGQGSSYNSPLHF,TGTGCCAGCTCACTCGGACAGGGGAGCTCCTATAATTCACCCCTCCACTTT
TRBD2,TRBJ2-1,TRBV4-2,few,CASSQDPAGGLNEQFF,TGTGCCAGCAGCCAAGACCCAGCGGGGGGGCTCAATGAGCAGTTCTTC